This passage covers 26 T cell receptor beta chains from one sample sequenced in a study of cytomegalovirus exposure and HLA in healthy donors. This PCR relied on a set of 60 Vbeta primers and 13 Jbeta primers. Generated by immunoSEQ multiplex PCR, the TCRdb table keeps only in-frame clones and is missing some. Seen here are about 55,000 clones, approximately 80% observed once, and the top ten hold over 2.5%. The sample was PBMCs. Receptors originate from a female donor in good health and CMV-seronegative.

This clone occurred a few times. The germline gene is not matched at one end of the junction; a read error may be the cause. Different DNA sequences within this sample yield the same CDR3. The CDR3 loop reads CASSVGGGEDSPLHF. In DNA form, the CDR3 reads TGTGCCAGCAGCGTAGGAGGAGGGGAAGATTCCCCCCTCCACTTT. The J gene is TRBJ1-6, the V gene TRBV9, with D tentatively TRBD1 (5 bases). Germline values: CDR1 SGDLS, CDR2 YYNGEE. This CDR3 spans 15 amino acids.

This clone appeared once. This chain uses TRBV5-1 with TRBJ2-7; 8 nucleotides match TRBD2. Trimming at V came to 2 bases and at J to 4 bases, leaving 5 bases not matched to a gene. The CDR3 contains 14 residues. CDR1 SGHRS and CDR2 YFSETQ come from the germline V gene. CDR3 coding DNA: TGCGCCAGCAGCTTTACGGGAGGGAATTACGAGCAGTACTTC. Translated: CASSFTGGNYEQYF.

This clone has a single count. The chain couples TRBV7-2 to TRBJ2-5; tentatively, D is TRBD2 (6 bases). The CDR3 sequence is 12 residues long. Looked up from germline, CDR1 is SGHTA and CDR2 is FQGNSA. Trimming shortened V by 5 bases and J by 10 bases, and 14 bases separated the two germline ends. This CDR3 reads CASSPSNGGQYF. The CDR3 DNA sequence: TGTGCCAGCAGCCCTAGTAACGGGGGCCAGTACTTC.

This chain uses TRBV11-2 with TRBJ2-3, with D perhaps matching TRBD1 (6 bases). Germline V gene sequence: CDR1 SGHAT, CDR2 FQNNGV. This CDR3 comprises 15 residues. Deletions cut 6 bases from V and 0 bases from J, with 13 bases between. CDR3 DNA sequence: TGTGCCAGCAGGCTAGGGGGAATTAGCACAGATACGCAGTATTTT. Amino acids: CASRLGGISTDTQYF.

The chain carries TRBV2 and TRBJ1-5; 11 bases are a match to TRBD1. Trimming removed 6 bases from V and 1 base from J; junction bases left unmatched: 8. There are 17 residues in the CDR3. Per the germline V gene, CDR1 is SNHLY and CDR2 is FYNNEI. Here the CDR3 DNA reads TGTGCCAGCAGCTCACGGACAGGGGGCGTGAGCAATCAGCCCCAGCATTTT. Translated, it gives CASSSRTGGVSNQPQHF. Based on the CDR3 plus reference TRBV2 and TRBJ1-5, the full variable domain is EPEVTQTPSHQVTQMGQEVILRCVPISNHLYFYWYRQILGQKVEFLVSFYNNEISEKSEIFDDQFSVERPDGSNFTLKIRSTKLEDSAMYFCASSSRTGGVSNQPQHFGDGTRLSIL.

This rearrangement joins TRBV7-9 to TRBJ2-3; 8 positions agree with TRBD1. Germline V lookup: CDR1 SEHNR, CDR2 FQNEAQ (reference sequence). The V gene end was trimmed by 5 bases and the J gene end by 1 base; junction bases not matched to a gene: 8. This CDR3 contains 16 residues. The CDR3: CASSHGQGLGTDTQYF. DNA of the CDR3: TGTGCCAGCAGCCACGGACAGGGATTGGGCACAGATACGCAGTATTTT.

This chain uses TRBV7-9 with TRBJ1-2; D uncertain. Per germline, CDR1 SEHNR and CDR2 FQNEAQ (reference sequence). V lost 1 base, J lost 0 bases, and 12 bases lay in between. The CDR3 extends over 16 amino acids. The CDR3, as DNA: TGTGCCAGCAGCTTAGGTAGAGAGAGGCCTAACTATGGCTACACCTTC. Protein sequence: CASSLGRERPNYGYTF.

The chain recombines TRBV7-3 with TRBJ2-3; 10 nucleotides match TRBD1. The CDR3 runs 15 residues. CDR1 SGHTA and CDR2 FQGTGA come from the germline V gene. J was trimmed by 2 bases and V by 5 bases; bases with no gene match: 4. CDR3 bases: TGTGCCAGCAGCCGTGACAGGGGGCCCACAGATACGCAGTATTTT. Protein: CASSRDRGPTDTQYF.

The chain employs TRBV29-1 and TRBJ1-1, with D unclear. Trimming took off 7 bases at V and 3 bases at J, with 15 bases between the two ends. The germline V gene has CDR1 SQVTM and CDR2 ANQGSEA. The CDR3 runs 13 residues. CDR3 nucleotides: TGCAGCGCCTCCATGACGAGGGACACTGAAGCTTTCTTT. Translation: CSASMTRDTEAFF.

The chain combines TRBV9 with TRBJ2-6, with no clear D. Germline CDR1 is SGDLS and CDR2 is YYNGEE. Trimming stripped 4 bases from V and 4 bases from J, with 6 bases between. The CDR3 has 13 residues. CDR3 protein: CASSIQGANVLTF. The DNA of the CDR3 is TGTGCCAGCAGCATCCAGGGGGCCAACGTCCTGACTTTC.

The V gene is TRBV27, the J gene TRBJ2-3; the match to TRBD2 covers 11 bases. CDR1 and CDR2 from the germline V gene are MNHEY and SMNVEV (reference sequence). The CDR3 loop spans 16 amino acids. J gave up 2 bases and V 5 bases, and 6 bases lay outside the gene matches. The CDR3 nucleotides read TGTGCCAGCAGTCCCCTAGCGGGGGGCACCACAGATACGCAGTATTTT. Protein product: CASSPLAGGTTDTQYF.

The chain joins TRBV5-1 to TRBJ2-3; TRBD2 agrees at 9 bases. The CDR3 has 16 residues. Germline V lookup: CDR1 SGHRS, CDR2 YFSETQ. V lost 5 bases, J lost 4 bases, and 11 bases stayed unmatched. CDR3 coding DNA: TGCGCCAGCAGTTTCCATTTTAGCGGGAGCTCAGATACGCAGTATTTT. It is translated as CASSFHFSGSSDTQYF. Looking up the rest from reference TRBV5-1 and TRBJ2-3 gives the full variable domain: KAGVTQTPRYLIKTRGQQVTLSCSPISGHRSVSWYQQTPGQGLQFLFEYFSETQRNKGNFPGRFSGRQFSNSRSEMNVSTLELGDSALYLCASSFHFSGSSDTQYFGPGTRLTVL.

The chain employs TRBV6-5 and TRBJ1-5; TRBD1 is a possible D gene (5 bases). CDR3 length: 15 residues. Germline CDR1 MNHEY, CDR2 SVGAGI. V gave up 6 bases and J gave up 0 bases, with 12 bases separating them. This chain's CDR3 is CASSRQSYSNQPQHF. The CDR3 DNA follows: TGTGCCAGCAGCAGACAGTCGTATAGCAATCAGCCCCAGCATTTT.

This sequence joins TRBV9 and TRBJ2-3; 14 nucleotides match TRBD2. CDR3 length: 15 residues. The V and J ends lost 4 bases and 6 bases, in that order; junction bases with no gene match: 4. Germline assignment: CDR1 SGDLS and CDR2 YYNGEE. The CDR3 nucleotides read TGTGCCAGCAGCCCCAGGACTAGCGGGGGGGATACGCAGTATTTT. This encodes CASSPRTSGGDTQYF. Full variable domain (missing parts from reference TRBV9 and TRBJ2-3): DSGVTQTPKHLITATGQRVTLRCSPRSGDLSVYWYQQSLDQGLQFLIQYYNGEERAKGNILERFSAQQFPDLHSELNLSSLELGDSALYFCASSPRTSGGDTQYFGPGTRLTVL.

The rearrangement uses TRBV6-5 and TRBJ1-2; 8 nucleotides align to TRBD1. Trimming at V came to 2 bases and at J to 8 bases, leaving 7 bases not matched to a gene. CDR1 and CDR2 (germline): MNHEY, SVGAGI. The CDR3 loop spans 14 amino acids. DNA for the CDR3: TGTGCCAGCAGTTACCGACAGGGGATGCGCGGCTACACCTTC. It specifies CASSYRQGMRGYTF.

The chain employs TRBV11-2 and TRBJ2-3; D gene uncertain. V gave up 0 bases and J gave up 5 bases, with 6 bases separating them. Germline lookup yields CDR1 SGHAT and CDR2 FQNNGV. This CDR3 comprises 13 residues. CDR3 in DNA: TGTGCCAGCAGCTTAGAAATCGGAGATACGCAGTATTTT. The encoded protein is CASSLEIGDTQYF.

The chain links TRBV6-5 to TRBJ1-2; 11 bases align to TRBD1. The V segment lost 5 bases and the J segment 8 bases; nucleotides outside the gene matches: 4. Germline loops: CDR1 MNHEY, CDR2 SVGAGI. The CDR3 has 13 residues. In DNA, the CDR3 is TGTGCCAGCAGTAGGGGACAGGGGGGGGGCTACACCTTC. Its translation: CASSRGQGGGYTF.

In this sample, this clone turned up once. The chain combines TRBV27 with TRBJ2-7, with 8 bases lining up with TRBD1. Germline assignment: CDR1 MNHEY and CDR2 SMNVEV (reference sequence). Trimming cost V 8 bases and J 1 base; bases outside gene matches: 7. The CDR3 covers 14 residues. CDR3 DNA sequence: TGTGCCAGCCATCGAACAGGGGGGTCCTACGAGCAGTACTTC. Translated, it gives CASHRTGGSYEQYF.

The chain links TRBV20-1 to TRBJ1-2; D not certain. CDR3 length: 11 residues. Trimming cost V 6 bases and J 6 bases, with 11 bases left between them. The germline V gene encodes CDR1 DFQATT and CDR2 SNEGSKA (reference sequence). The CDR3 bases are TGCAGTGCCTCCCGTCGGGATGGCTACACCTTC. This translates into CSASRRDGYTF.

Written as DNA, the CDR3 is TGTGCCAGCAGCGTGTGGGACAGTAGCTCCTACGAGCAGTACTTC. Translating it yields CASSVWDSSSYEQYF. The V call is TRBV9, the J call TRBJ2-7; 7 bases align to TRBD1. There are 15 residues in the CDR3. Germline V lookup: CDR1 SGDLS, CDR2 YYNGEE. V lost 2 bases and J lost 0; bases outside the gene matches: 5. The whole variable domain, filled in from reference TRBV9 and TRBJ2-7, reads DSGVTQTPKHLITATGQRVTLRCSPRSGDLSVYWYQQSLDQGLQFLIQYYNGEERAKGNILERFSAQQFPDLHSELNLSSLELGDSALYFCASSVWDSSSYEQYFGPGTRLTVT.

The CDR3 DNA is TGTGCCAGCAGTCCTCAGGGAGGGGGCTACACCTTC. It translates to CASSPQGGGYTF. This sequence joins TRBV6-5 and TRBJ1-2, with D perhaps matching TRBD1 (5 bases). CDR1 is MNHEY and CDR2 is SVGAGI in the germline V gene. Trimming removed 5 bases at V and 8 bases at J, with 12 bases between. CDR3 size: 12 residues.

This rearrangement joins TRBV5-6 to TRBJ2-7, with 9 bases lining up with TRBD1. Germline V gene sequence: CDR1 SGHDT, CDR2 YYEEEE. The trim removed 2 bases at V and 1 base at J, leaving 7 bases unmatched. The CDR3 length is 16 residues. CDR3 residues: CASSLFGTGRSYEQYF. The CDR3 DNA follows: TGTGCCAGCAGCTTATTTGGGACAGGGAGATCCTACGAGCAGTACTTC.

The rearrangement links TRBV5-1 to TRBJ1-2; no firm D call. Germline V lookup: CDR1 SGHRS, CDR2 YFSETQ. This CDR3 has 13 residues. Trimming cost V 3 bases and J 5 bases, with 11 bases left between them. DNA of the CDR3: TGCGCCAGCAGCTCAGCGGAAGGTTATGGCTACACCTTC. Translated: CASSSAEGYGYTF.

The chain recombines TRBV19 with TRBJ2-1; 8 nucleotides align to TRBD2. This CDR3 has 12 amino acids. Trimming cost V 4 bases and J 8 bases; bases outside gene matches: 1. The germline gives CDR1 LNHDA, CDR2 SQIVND (reference sequence). CDR3 DNA: TGTGCCAGTAGTAGGACTAGCCATGAGCAGTTCTTC. Its translation is CASSRTSHEQFF.

The chain has TRBV7-6 and TRBJ2-3, with a weak D call TRBD2 (7 bases). The germline V and J ends were trimmed by 5 bases and 0 bases, with 12 bases remaining between them. Germline V gene data show CDR1 as SGHVS and CDR2 as FNYEAQ. The CDR3 covers 15 residues. As DNA, the CDR3 is TGTGCCAGCAGCCGGGCGGGGGCCAGCACAGATACGCAGTATTTT. It yields the protein CASSRAGASTDTQYF.

The CDR3 sequence is CASSVGLGGITGANVLTF. CDR3 nucleotide sequence: TGTGCCAGCAGCGTAGGATTGGGGGGGATCACAGGGGCCAACGTCCTGACTTTC. The chain uses TRBV9 and TRBJ2-6, with 7 bases lining up with TRBD2. From germline, CDR1 is SGDLS and CDR2 YYNGEE. The CDR3 is 18 amino acids. With V trimmed by 0 bases and J by 4 bases, 10 bases remained unmatched.